The clone carrying this TCR beta chain is judged medium-sized. TCRdb reprocessed the PCR reads via MiXCR. Found here are some 29,000 clones, around 3.9% of them singletons; the top ten hold about 3.2%. Patients had received no treatment of any kind before thyroid surgery. This sample is part of a study of metastatic and nonmetastatic thyroid tumors. Study-level background: Repertoires from blood and tumor or nodule tissue of malignant and benign thyroid patients were compared.

Germline lookup yields CDR1 SGHVS and CDR2 FQNEAQ. CDR3 size: 15 residues. The germline V and J ends were trimmed by 1 base and 7 bases, with 11 bases remaining between them. Sequencing was done on a sample of blood. The V gene is TRBV7-8, the J gene TRBJ1-6, with D possibly being TRBD1 (5 bases). This receptor was obtained from a male donor with papillary thyroid cancer or a benign thyroid nodule (not recorded which). Some clones in this sample may be carry-over from other donors' samples. CDR3 sequence: CASSLGGRGNSPLHF. As DNA, the CDR3 is TGTGCCAGCAGCTTAGGGGGACGGGGAAATTCACCCCTCCACTTT.